Listed below are T cell receptor beta chains from one sample, sequenced in a study of cytomegalovirus exposure and HLA in healthy donors. Assay used: immunoSEQ multiplex PCR; TCRdb lists only in-frame clones, some missing. The sample comprises around 160,000 clones, roughly 73% of which are singletons, and roughly 8% rests with the top ten. The source material was PBMCs. These receptors all come from a woman between 35 and 50 years old in good health and CMV-seropositive. The CDR3 runs from the conserved cysteine through the conserved F or W. D genes are given only for firm matches. For some rows the clone size is stated as once, few or many, or as a class when expanded; others skip it.

abundance,j_gene,len,d_gene,v_gene,CDR3nt,CDR3aa
.,TRBJ2-7,12,.,TRBV28,TGTGCCAGCCAGGGAACCTTTTACGAGCAGTACTTC,CASQGTFYEQYF
.,TRBJ2-2,16,TRBD1,TRBV11-2,TGTGCCAGCAGCTTAGCAGGGGGCTCGAACACCGGGGAGCTGTTTTTT,CASSLAGGSNTGELFF
.,TRBJ2-1,16,.,TRBV28,TGTGCCAGCAGTGGGGGGACAGAGAGCTCCTACAATGAGCAGTTCTTC,CASSGGTESSYNEQFF
.,TRBJ2-7,12,.,TRBV13,TGTGCCAGCACATTTAGCAGCGGCGAGCAGTACTTC,CASTFSSGEQYF
.,TRBJ2-3,13,.,TRBV30,TGTGCCGGCAAAAACCGGGGCACAGATACGCAGTATTTT,CAGKNRGTDTQYF
once,TRBJ2-7,15,TRBD2,TRBV5-1,TGCGCCAGCAGCTTGTCTGGCGGGAGCACTCCCGAGCAGTACTTC,CASSLSGGSTPEQYF
.,TRBJ1-2,13,.,TRBV7-6,TGTGCCAGCAGCAAGGAGGCTGGCTATGGCTACACCTTC,CASSKEAGYGYTF
.,TRBJ2-1,14,TRBD1,TRBV5-4,TGTGCCAGCAGCTTAGGGACAGGGAACAATGAGCAGTTCTTC,CASSLGTGNNEQFF
.,TRBJ2-7,18,TRBD1,TRBV28,TGTGCCAGCAGCCCTTCGGTAGGAGGACAGGGCCGAACCTACGAGCAGTACTTC,CASSPSVGGQGRTYEQYF
.,TRBJ2-1,15,.,TRBV11-2,TGTGCCAGCAGCTTAGCCCTTTCCCGGGACAATGAGCAGTTCTTC,CASSLALSRDNEQFF
.,TRBJ2-1,16,TRBD2,TRBV10-3,TGTGCCATCAGTGAGCCCCCGGGACTAGCGGGGGATGAGCAGTTCTTC,CAISEPPGLAGDEQFF
.,TRBJ2-3,17,.,TRBV5-1,TGCGCCAGCACCCACGTATTGGACAGCCTGACCCTAGATACGCAGTATTTT,CASTHVLDSLTLDTQYF
.,TRBJ1-1,15,TRBD1,TRBV6-5,TGTGCCAGCAGTTACTCGACAGGGGCCGACACTGAAGCTTTCTTT,CASSYSTGADTEAFF
.,TRBJ1-1,13,.,TRBV7-2,TGTGCCAGCAGCGTGGGGACTTTCACTGAAGCTTTCTTT,CASSVGTFTEAFF
.,TRBJ2-2,14,TRBD1,TRBV7-8,TGTGCCAGCAGCTCCGGGACAGGGGCCGGGGAGCTGTTTTTT,CASSSGTGAGELFF
.,TRBJ1-2,13,.,TRBV29-1,TGCAGCGTTCCGGGACAACTGAACTATGGCTACACCTTC,CSVPGQLNYGYTF
.,TRBJ1-1,13,.,TRBV7-6,TGTGCCAGCGGACGGGAATTGAACACTGAAGCTTTCTTT,CASGRELNTEAFF
few,TRBJ2-3,14,.,TRBV6-5,TGTGCCAGCAGAAGAACCGGGACAAGAGATACGCAGTATTTT,CASRRTGTRDTQYF
.,TRBJ1-2,11,.,TRBV28,TGTGCCAGCCGCTATGTCAGGGGCTACACCTTC,CASRYVRGYTF
.,TRBJ2-1,16,.,TRBV21-1,TGTGCCAGCAGCAAGAGGCTAGCGGGAGCCGACAATGAGCAGTTCTTC,CASSKRLAGADNEQFF
.,TRBJ1-4,16,TRBD1,TRBV4-1,TGCGCCAGCAGCCAAGTAGGTACAGGGGGCCGTGAAAAACTGTTTTTT,CASSQVGTGGREKLFF
.,TRBJ1-1,14,.,TRBV19,TGTGCCAGTAGATCGGGACTCACGAACACTGAAGCTTTCTTT,CASRSGLTNTEAFF
once,TRBJ2-6,19,.,TRBV23-1,TGCGCCAGCAGTCAATACTCCCTCAACCCCGTCTCTGGGGCCAACGTCCTGACTTTC,CASSQYSLNPVSGANVLTF
.,TRBJ2-3,18,TRBD2,TRBV10-1,TGCGCCAGCAGTGACCCTCGGGCTAGCGGGAGAGGGGCAGATACGCAGTATTTT,CASSDPRASGRGADTQYF
few,TRBJ1-1,14,.,TRBV6-5,TGTGCCAGCAGTTACGCCGGACAGAACACTGAAGCTTTCTTT,CASSYAGQNTEAFF
.,TRBJ2-2,15,TRBD2,TRBV7-9,TGTGCCAGCACCCTCCTAGCGGGAGTACCAGGGGAGCTGTTTTTT,CASTLLAGVPGELFF
once,TRBJ2-5,17,.,TRBV9,TGTGCCAGCAGCGAGAGGGGGGATTGGGAGGGAGGAGAGACCCAGTACTTC,CASSERGDWEGGETQYF
few,TRBJ2-1,15,TRBD2,TRBV7-6,TGTGCCAGCAGCCTCCTAGCGGACGCCTACAATGAGCAGTTCTTC,CASSLLADAYNEQFF
few,TRBJ1-1,14,.,TRBV19,TGTGCCAGTAGTCGAGTATCGGGGAACACTGAAGCTTTCTTT,CASSRVSGNTEAFF
.,TRBJ2-1,15,TRBD2,TRBV28,TGTGCCAGCAGTCCATCCGGGAGGGCCTACAATGAGCAGTTCTTC,CASSPSGRAYNEQFF
.,TRBJ2-1,16,.,TRBV6-6,TGTGCCAGCATCTTATCGGCTAGCAGCTCCTACAATGAGCAGTTCTTC,CASILSASSSYNEQFF
.,TRBJ1-5,14,TRBD1,TRBV19,TGTGCCAGTAGAAGACAGGGGAGCAATCAGCCCCAGCATTTT,CASRRQGSNQPQHF
.,TRBJ2-7,11,.,TRBV20-1,TGCAGTGCCCCATCTAACTACGAGCAGTACTTC,CSAPSNYEQYF
.,TRBJ2-2,14,TRBD2,TRBV30,TGTGCCTGCCGACTAGCGCCGAACACCGGGGAGCTGTTTTTT,CACRLAPNTGELFF
.,TRBJ2-2,15,.,TRBV5-4,TGTGCCAGCAGCTTGTCGAGGGAACCCACCGGGGAGCTGTTTTTT,CASSLSREPTGELFF
.,TRBJ1-3,16,.,TRBV7-2,TGTGCCAGCAGCTTAGGGGTTTGGGAGAGAGGAAACACCATATATTTT,CASSLGVWERGNTIYF
.,TRBJ1-1,14,TRBD1,TRBV28,TGTGCCAGCAGGACAAGACAGGGAGGCACTGAAGCTTTCTTT,CASRTRQGGTEAFF
few,TRBJ2-1,12,.,TRBV5-1,TGCGCCAGCAGCTCGGGTCGATCTGAGCAGTTCTTC,CASSSGRSEQFF